This TCR beta chain stems from a study of shared clonotypes between healthy human individuals. Regarding the study as a whole: The naive CD4 repertoires of several donors were compared, and 5% to 6.5% of clonotypes were shared. Memory subsets generally showed smaller estimated richness than naive subsets did.

Clones were sequenced by immunoSEQ multiplex PCR, and TCRdb holds only the in-frame ones, with some missing. Of a few million clones listed, around 90% were seen once; the top ten hold roughly 0.13%. The length of the CDR3 is 14 residues. V dropped 1 base and J dropped 8 bases, with 15 bases sitting between them. Per germline, CDR1 GTSNPN and CDR2 SVGIG (reference sequence). Every contributor of samples was a Caucasian grown-up residing in Nashville, Tennessee. Both subsets, CD45RA+ naive and CD45RA-negative memory, were split from the CD4+ cells. In regard to this clone: Antigen: not known.

This TCR was recovered from a man aged 18 to 30 in good health. The rearrangement uses TRBV30 and TRBJ2-1; D may be TRBD2 (6 bases). Specimen: naive CD4+ T cells sorted from blood. Sample subset: CD45RA+ positively selected. The DNA for the CDR3 is TGTGCCTGGAGTGCAACTAGCAGCGGCCATGAGCAGTTCTTC. This codes for CAWSATSSGHEQFF.